This TCR beta chain originates from a study of vaccination and CD4 T cells after COVID-19. This clonotype was recorded a few times. Its antigen is unknown. V was cut by 8 bases and J by 0 bases, with 14 bases left in between. Looked up from germline, CDR1 is MNHEY and CDR2 is SMNVEV (reference sequence). This CDR3 region has 14 residues. Sequencing of cultured CD4+ T cell DNA used the Oncomine TCR Beta short-read assay. TCRdb analysed the PCR reads with MiXCR anew, one entry per CDR3 protein. Altogether about 21,000 distinct CDR3 sequences are present, approximately 56% being singletons, with the ten largest covering 8.9%. Treatment indicated: approximately 11-day PBMC culture with coronavirus spike peptide pools or control peptides (ViraFEST assay). T cells were expanded with peptide pools, and expanded clonotypes were identified by TCR sequencing. PCR tests turned positive between March and December 2020, before US Alpha, Beta and Delta variants.

The clonotype comes from a human donor who had recovered from COVID-19. The sample was CD4+ T cells from blood, cultured in vitro, taken after SARS-CoV-2 vaccination. V usage is TRBV27 and J usage is TRBJ2-7; tentative D call: TRBD1 (6 bases). CDR3 nucleotide sequence: TGTGCCAGCCTGATGAGGGGGAGCTCCTACGAGCAGTACTTC. Amino acid sequence: CASLMRGSSYEQYF.